The clone carrying this T cell receptor beta chain has just a few counts. Its antigen is not known. Per the germline V gene, CDR1 is SEHNR and CDR2 is FQNEAQ (reference sequence). V lost 2 bases and J 2 bases, leaving 9 bases between the germline ends. CDR3 size: 14 residues. The data belong to a study of T cell repertoires in cytomegalovirus infection. At the level of the study: Public TCR beta signatures were indicative of both CMV infection and a matching HLA type. Study-wide points: In two of eight donors, the top clonotype was HLA-C-restricted CMV-specific. Cumulative frequency of public TCR beta families picked out carriers of CMV plus the relevant HLA.

TCRdb called the reads again in MiXCR, with one record for every CDR3 protein. The sample gives fewer than 550,000 distinct CDR3 sequences, around a quarter of which show up once; roughly 13% is in the top ten. This receptor was identified in a human donor in good health (CMV status not recorded). Some clones in this sample may be carry-over from other donors' samples. The chain recombines TRBV7-9 with TRBJ2-5; D may correspond to TRBD1 or TRBD2 (5 bases each). The sequencing input was PBMCs. The CDR3 sequence: CASSLRGEQETQYF. The CDR3 DNA sequence: TGTGCCAGCAGCTTAAGAGGGGAACAAGAGACCCAGTACTTC.